Listed below are T cell receptor beta chains from one sample, sequenced in a study of blood T cells in healthy people across ages. From the 5' RACE reads, TCRdb called clonotypes with MiXCR, one entry per CDR3 protein. The sample includes roughly 800,000 distinct CDR3 sequences, 30% to 45% of them seen just once. The material sequenced was blood. Receptor source: a man aged 18-30 years in good health. CDR3s include the opening cysteine and the closing phenylalanine or tryptophan. The D gene is left open where the match is weak. Some rows have no size entry. The others give once, few or many, or a class for an expanded clone.

TRBD2	-	TRBJ2-2	TRBV7-7	CASSFGFGTSGGPDTGELFF	TGTGCCAGCAGCTTTGGCTTCGGGACTAGCGGGGGGCCGGACACCGGGGAGCTGTTTTTT
-	few	TRBJ2-7	TRBV20-1	CSARIWRGRPDYEQYF	TGCAGTGCTAGAATCTGGCGGGGGCGTCCCGACTACGAGCAGTACTTC
TRBD1	-	TRBJ2-1	TRBV18	CASSPGPGGSYNEQFF	TGTGCCAGCTCACCAGGACCAGGGGGCTCCTACAATGAGCAGTTCTTC
-	many	TRBJ1-2	TRBV20-1	CSARDVKDMGPYGYTF	TGCAGTGCTAGAGATGTTAAAGATATGGGACCATATGGCTACACCTTC
-	-	TRBJ2-3	TRBV5-1	CASSLAGRAADTQYF	TGCGCCAGCAGCTTGGCCGGCAGGGCCGCAGATACGCAGTATTTT
TRBD1	few	TRBJ2-3	TRBV6-2/TRBV6-3	CASFLGTGIPDTQYF	TGTGCCAGCTTCCTTGGGACAGGGATCCCAGATACGCAGTATTTT
-	few	TRBJ1-2	TRBV11-2	CASSLRQGLGGYTF	TGTGCCAGCAGCTTAAGGCAGGGGCTCGGTGGCTACACCTTC
-	many	TRBJ2-1	TRBV7-2	CASSSGGSSYNEQFF	TGTGCCAGCAGCTCCGGGGGCAGCTCCTACAATGAGCAGTTCTTC
TRBD1	few	TRBJ2-1	TRBV7-9	CASSPKDRVGNEQFF	TGTGCCAGCAGCCCAAAAGACAGGGTGGGCAATGAGCAGTTCTTC
TRBD2	few	TRBJ2-7	TRBV20-1	CSARDLFRGDVDEQYF	TGCAGTGCTAGGGACCTTTTTCGGGGGGATGTCGACGAGCAGTACTTC
-	few	TRBJ1-2	TRBV4-1	CASSQRGGSYGYTF	TGCGCCAGCAGCCAGCGAGGGGGGAGCTATGGCTACACCTTC
-	few	TRBJ2-3	TRBV6-1	CASLDGNTDTQYF	TGTGCCAGCCTCGATGGCAACACAGATACGCAGTATTTT
-	-	TRBJ1-1	TRBV5-1	CASSLEAQGGTEAFF	TGCGCCAGCAGCTTGGAAGCCCAGGGCGGCACTGAAGCTTTCTTT
-	few	TRBJ1-1	TRBV5-8	CASSSTYGTQAFF	TGTGCCAGCAGCTCCACATATGGGACGCAAGCTTTCTTT
-	-	TRBJ2-1	TRBV27	CASRTPLGRSNNEQFF	TGTGCCAGCAGAACCCCTTTAGGGAGATCTAACAATGAGCAGTTCTTC
TRBD2	few	TRBJ2-5	TRBV6-1	CASSEGASGAQETQYF	TGTGCCAGCAGTGAAGGGGCTAGCGGGGCCCAAGAGACCCAGTACTTC
-	-	TRBJ2-7	TRBV6-6	CASSYSDTSYEQYF	TGTGCCAGCAGTTACTCAGACACTTCGTACGAGCAGTACTTC
-	-	TRBJ2-3	TRBV20-1	CSPPGGGGTDTQYF	TGCAGTCCCCCCGGCGGCGGCGGCACAGATACGCAGTATTTT
TRBD1	-	TRBJ2-1	TRBV6-2/TRBV6-3	CAARDDRDNEQFF	TGTGCCGCCCGCGATGACAGGGACAATGAGCAGTTCTTC
TRBD1	few	TRBJ1-6	TRBV12-3/TRBV12-4	CASRLTGESPLHF	TGTGCCAGCAGACTTACAGGGGAATCACCCCTCCACTTT
TRBD1	few	TRBJ2-3	TRBV9	CASSQTGFYADTQYF	TGTGCCAGCAGTCAGACAGGGTTTTACGCAGATACGCAGTATTTT
TRBD2	few	TRBJ2-7	TRBV13	CASSTQKTSGRDEQYF	TGTGCCAGCAGCACACAGAAGACTAGCGGGAGGGATGAGCAGTACTTC